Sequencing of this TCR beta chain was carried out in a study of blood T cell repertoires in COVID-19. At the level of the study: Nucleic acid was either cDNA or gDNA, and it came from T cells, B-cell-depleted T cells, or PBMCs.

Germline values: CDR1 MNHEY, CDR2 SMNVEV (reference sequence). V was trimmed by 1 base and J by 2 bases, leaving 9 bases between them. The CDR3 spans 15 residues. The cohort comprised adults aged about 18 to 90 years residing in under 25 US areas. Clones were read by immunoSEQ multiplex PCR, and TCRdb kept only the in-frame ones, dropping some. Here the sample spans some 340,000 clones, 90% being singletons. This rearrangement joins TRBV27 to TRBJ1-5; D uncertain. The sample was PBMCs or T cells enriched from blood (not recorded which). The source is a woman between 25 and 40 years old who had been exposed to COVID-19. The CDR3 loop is CASSLYQNGNQPQHF. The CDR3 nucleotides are TGTGCCAGCAGTTTATACCAGAATGGCAATCAGCCCCAGCATTTT.